What follows is one T cell receptor beta chain and its context. Its antigen is currently not known. Base-call qualities are not available, and no considerably larger clone is one nucleotide away. V and J lose 6 bases and 6 bases, and a span of 22 bases separates them. CDR1 and CDR2, looked up from the germline V gene, are SGHTA and FQGTGA. The CDR3 holds 16 amino acids from the cysteine to the phenylalanine. The CDR3 DNA has 48 bases and is translated from base 1. The cohort was made up of about 610 healthy bone marrow donors. At the time of sampling, every cohort member was nominally healthy, though immune exposures that went unrecorded were likely present. The donor tested CMV seronegative and was one of the 352 seronegative cohort members. Every donor gave a peripheral blood sample, and the peripheral blood mononuclear cells from that sample were used for TCR beta sequencing. Genomic DNA was extracted from the blood cell samples with the Qiagen DNeasy Blood Extraction Kit.

The data belong to a study of cytomegalovirus exposure and HLA in healthy donors (dated by TCRdb to the late 2010s). Study-wide context: An earlier analysis of 587 of the donors reported 250 to 300 Gb of sequence data and approximately 120 million unique TCR beta sequences obtained from 150 million to 200 million T cells. About 300 gigabases of sequencing data and roughly 80 million unique TCR sequences made up an early release that covered about 640 HLA-typed donors. Among the roughly 400 genotyped donors, around 81% belonged to the genetic ancestry cluster associated with self-reported Caucasian donors. The study aimed to test whether signatures of past pathogen exposure could be identified by cataloging public T cell receptors. The study profiled the T cell repertoires of under 850 subjects by immunosequencing and related them to cytomegalovirus serostatus. Along with the approximately 700-subject first cohort, a separate validation cohort of over a hundred different subjects was used. High-throughput TCR immunosequencing, statistical association of individual TCRs with disease status, and machine learning were combined to predict cytomegalovirus infection status. To study patterns of TCR occurrence, a later analysis re-analyzed previously published TCR beta repertoires from around 670 donors and added high-resolution HLA genotyping. Rather than using new phenotypic data, the later analysis identified candidate immune exposures from TCR beta sequences and from how often those sequences occurred across donors. To decide whether each TCR beta V gene segment behaved as functional or pseudogenic, an earlier analysis of 587 of the donors relied on high-throughput TCR beta sequencing. Donor age, sex, ethnicity and CMV serostatus were compiled alongside the repertoire data. A later genetic analysis used genome-wide SNP genotypes for about 65% of the 666 donors, treating that subset as a discovery cohort. All discovery cohort repertoires had been generated using a single sequencing platform. Both class I and class II loci were covered by HLA typing, at four-digit resolution. The number of donors typed differed by locus, with about 629-640 for A, B, C, DRB1 and DQB1, more than 500 for DQA1, 606 for DPA1, and roughly 450 for DPB1. Because of strong linkage in the cohort, 4 to 6 DR-DQ haplotypes were treated as single units for association and clustering. Across under 500 genotyped donors of the cohort, an average of roughly 250,000 unique TCR beta nucleotide sequences per donor were sequenced, and around 20% of those sequences were non-productive. General study outcomes and caveats: Compared with equally common non-associated chains, HLA-associated TCR beta chains in a later analysis were more clonally expanded and had lower generation probabilities. According to a later genetic analysis, donors in an Asian-associated ancestry cluster had fewer N-insertions in productive TCRs than the approximately 690-donor mean. The presence/absence analyses assumed that sequencing depth was roughly uniform across donors, and that assumption may not be true. For the cohort, immune exposure information was limited to CMV serostatus. The 87-base-pair reads could not distinguish some IMGT-functional V segments, including TRBV6-2 and TRBV6-3, so those segments were excluded. A later genetic analysis associated a missense DCLRE1C variant with V-gene and J-gene trimming of TCR beta chains, and an independent cohort replicated the association. Most CMV-associated TCR beta chains appeared to be HLA-restricted in a later analysis, and the HLA associations seemed to be driven largely by CMV exposure. A cluster of highly shared sequence variants was judged likely to be a technical artifact of the sequencing pipeline. Cytomegalovirus status was reported to be diagnosed by the classifier with high specificity and sensitivity in both the original and validation cohorts. A later analysis reported that several top co-occurrence clusters appeared linked to parvovirus B19, influenza, CMV and Epstein-Barr virus. Specific HLA alleles were associated with 15,000 to 20,000 TCR beta sequences at a false discovery rate of 0.05 in a later analysis. In the study, around 150 TCR beta chains were listed as associated with cytomegalovirus. When HLA alleles, especially DR and DQ, strongly co-occurred, TCR associations were difficult to assign to individual alleles. The authors suggested that the approach could potentially be generalized to other disease states and immunological phenotypes. In a later analysis, the rate of TCR association differed among HLA loci, with DRB1 alleles having the most associated TCRs and HLA-C alleles having the fewest. About 15 rarely observed V segments, including chromosome 9 orphons, were excluded from the earlier analysis of 550 to 700 of the donors because counts were too low. A further reported finding was that TCR beta sequences accurately predicted the HLA-A and HLA-B alleles for most subjects in the first cohort. Most TCR sequences were observed very rarely across donors, whereas some public TCRs were present in many individuals. In this cohort, only TCR beta chains were sequenced, and detectable features were limited by the absence of alpha or paired-chain data. In an earlier analysis of some 540 of the donors, most TCR beta V segments appeared in productive rearrangements about 87% or about 30% of the time, broadly matching IMGT annotations. Because HLA typing was unavailable for some donors at each locus, only the typed subset was used in association tests. In vitro tests confirmed that three of the cytomegalovirus-associated TCR beta chains recognize cytomegalovirus antigens. Correlated functional status among segregating V segments might be attributable to linkage disequilibrium, but an unknown experimental factor could not be ruled out.

The library relied on the immunoSEQ multiplex PCR assay. For the multiplex PCR, a mixture combining 60 forward primers for TCR Vbeta segments and 13 reverse primers for TCR Jbeta segments was used. The CDR3 region of rearranged TCR beta genes was amplified from genomic DNA by a multiplex PCR assay. Amplified TCR beta libraries were sequenced as 87-base-pair reads on the Illumina HiSeq System. From the authors' description of their analysis: A later analysis counted some 80 million unique TCR beta chains across the 690 or so repertoires, and some 11 million of these chains were shared by at least two donors. Raw reads were error-corrected and collapsed into unique sequences by a nearest-neighbor algorithm in which closely related sequences were merged to remove PCR and sequencing errors. To assign V, D and J gene segments, CDR3 sequences were aligned to IMGT reference sequences. Each retained sequence needed at least a six-nucleotide match to both a V gene segment and a J gene segment. Rearrangements were classified as productive when the CDR3 lacked stop codons and remained in frame with V and J, and all other rearrangements were classified as non-productive. CDR3 was defined according to IMGT convention as the region running from the second conserved V-encoded cysteine to the conserved J-encoded phenylalanine. The earlier analysis of about 640 of the donors excluded any sequence lacking an unambiguous match to a single V gene segment. An earlier analysis of 500 to 700 of the donors classified V segments as functional when productive rearrangements were above 56.7% and as segregating when the standard deviation between donors was above 5%. A statistical classification framework was built to diagnose cytomegalovirus status from the catalog of TCR beta chain sequences. V and J gene assignment, in a later analysis, came from comparing TCR nucleotide sequences with IMGT/GENE-DB human TR gene sequences. Using the TCRdist pipeline, a later analysis assigned CDR3 sequences along with most-parsimonious VDJ recombination scenarios. A later analysis defined each TCR beta chain by its CDR3 amino acid sequence plus V-gene family, and excluded reads lacking a unique V-gene family. A later analysis removed 600 or so highly shared, low-generation-probability nucleotide sequences to deal with suspected cross-contamination and a sequencing artifact. In a later analysis, a clonal expansion index was calculated for each public chain from normalized within-repertoire ranks of inferred template counts. A later analysis computed generation probabilities with a VDJ recombination model fitted to out-of-frame rearrangements, and checked the results against IGoR. A later analysis scored TCR-TCR, TCR-HLA and TCR-CMV co-occurrence with hypergeometric tests, applying a repertoire-size bias correction to TCR pairs. A later analysis estimated false discovery rates by permuting HLA or CMV assignments 20 times. A later analysis grouped co-occurring TCRs with DBSCAN, adding TCRdist sequence similarity when clustering within HLA-allele-positive subsets. For co-occurrence clustering, repertoires with fewer than 30,000 or more than 120,000 public chains were excluded, along with a handful of repertoires with anomalous nucleotide sharing. TCRdb took this table from immuneACCESS and kept in-frame rearrangements with V and J called. Such tables lack part of the clones; where checked against another copy, unresolved V genes explain under half of the gap, and the rest is unexplained. V and J calls and clone size are those listed in that table; D and trimming were worked out from the DNA. In this sample the table shows roughly 120,000 clones, about 16% of which occur a single time. The ten largest clones represent under 2% of the sample.

In this chain, TRBV7-3 is recombined with TRBJ2-3, with a weak D call of TRBD2 (6 bases match). The specimen sequenced was PBMCs. The sequence derives from a woman aged 18-29 years in good health and CMV-seronegative. The CDR3 reads CASSLSGSPQVDTQYF. The DNA is TGTGCCAGCAGTTTGAGCGGGTCCCCTCAAGTGGATACGCAGTATTTT.